The source of this TCR beta chain is a study of OX40 agonist ivuxolimab in advanced cancers. The overall study: Patients assigned to dose escalation were diagnosed with hepatocellular carcinoma, melanoma, renal cell or head and neck cancer.

CDR1 is LNHDA and CDR2 is SQIVND in the germline V gene (reference sequence). J gave up 3 bases and V 6 bases, and 6 bases lay outside the gene matches. The CDR3 has 15 residues. Concerning this clone: The antigen remains undetermined.

No patient had autoimmune disease or received systemic immunosuppression. The method was immunoSEQ multiplex PCR; TCRdb's version includes in-frame clones alone and lacks a portion of them. In the table there are some 65,000 clones, 80% to 90% of which are singletons. Findings and limits, study-wide: On average, a greater number of expanded clones characterised CD8+ T cells relative to CD4+.

This rearrangement joins TRBV19 to TRBJ1-5, with 9 bases matching TRBD1. The TCR was taken from an adult with an advanced solid tumor such as melanoma, head and neck, liver or kidney cancer. The material sequenced was CD4+ or CD8+ T cells sorted from blood, taken in a trial of the OX40 agonist ivuxolimab. This CDR3 reads CASRRQGGDNQPQHF. As DNA, the CDR3 is TGTGCCAGTAGACGACAGGGGGGGGACAATCAGCCCCAGCATTTT.